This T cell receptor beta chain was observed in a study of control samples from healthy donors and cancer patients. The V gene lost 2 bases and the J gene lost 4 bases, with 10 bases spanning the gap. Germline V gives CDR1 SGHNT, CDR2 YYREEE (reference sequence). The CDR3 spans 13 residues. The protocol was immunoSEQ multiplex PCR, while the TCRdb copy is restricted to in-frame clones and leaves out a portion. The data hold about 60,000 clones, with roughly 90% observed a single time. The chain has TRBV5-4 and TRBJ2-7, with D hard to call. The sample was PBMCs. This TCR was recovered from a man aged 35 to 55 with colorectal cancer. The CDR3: CASSFPLVYEQYF. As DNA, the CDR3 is TGTGCCAGCAGCTTCCCCCTGGTTTACGAGCAGTACTTC.